The rows below give T cell receptor beta chains drawn from one sample of a study of metastatic and nonmetastatic thyroid tumors. TCRdb reassembled clones from the PCR reads with MiXCR. The sample includes about 59,000 clones, 25% to 30% of them seen just once. Sequencing was done on a sample of blood. The receptors here all came from a female donor with papillary thyroid cancer or a benign thyroid nodule (not recorded which). Some clones in this sample may be carry-over from other donors' samples. CDR3s include the opening cysteine and the closing phenylalanine or tryptophan. The D gene is left open where the match is weak. The listing skips clone size in some rows; elsewhere it reads once, few, many or a size class.

d_gene	len	abundance	v_gene	j_gene	CDR3aa	CDR3nt
-	15	few	TRBV6-1	TRBJ1-1	CASSEALQGWTEAFF	TGTGCCAGCAGTGAAGCGCTTCAAGGGTGGACTGAAGCTTTCTTT
TRBD1	15	few	TRBV7-9	TRBJ1-1	CASSTGQDLNTEAFF	TGTGCCAGCAGCACCGGACAGGACCTGAACACTGAAGCTTTCTTT
TRBD2	15	-	TRBV6-1	TRBJ2-1	CASSEAAGEANEQFF	TGTGCCAGCAGTGAAGCAGCGGGAGAGGCGAATGAGCAGTTCTTC
TRBD1	15	-	TRBV6-1	TRBJ1-2	CASSTPGQGGYGYTF	TGTGCCAGCAGTACCCCGGGACAGGGCGGCTATGGCTACACCTTC
-	16	-	TRBV7-8	TRBJ1-6	CASSESSSGVNSPLHF	TGTGCCAGCAGCGAAAGCTCCTCTGGGGTCAATTCACCCCTCCACTTT
TRBD2	15	-	TRBV20-1	TRBJ2-7	CSAREGSGSSYEQYF	TGCAGTGCTAGAGAGGGTAGCGGGAGTTCGTACGAGCAGTACTTC
-	19	-	TRBV21-1	TRBJ2-2	CASSSRDRDPPSNTGELFF	TGTGCCAGCAGCAGCCGGGACAGGGATCCCCCATCGAACACCGGGGAGCTGTTTTTT
TRBD1	19	-	TRBV15	TRBJ2-1	CATSRDNRTTGNVFNEQFF	TGTGCCACCAGCAGAGACAACCGCACGACAGGGAACGTGTTCAATGAGCAGTTCTTC
-	14	few	TRBV5-5	TRBJ2-2	CASSLWQYTGELFF	TGTGCCAGCAGCTTGTGGCAGTACACCGGGGAGCTGTTTTTT
-	12	few	TRBV20-1	TRBJ2-7	CSARGFFHEQYF	TGCAGTGCTAGGGGCTTTTTTCACGAGCAGTACTTC
-	14	-	TRBV11-2	TRBJ2-2	CASSLDSFSGELFF	TGTGCCAGCAGCTTAGATAGTTTCTCCGGGGAGCTGTTTTTT
-	15	-	TRBV27	TRBJ2-7	CASSLRSSDSYEQYF	TGTGCCAGCAGTTTAAGGTCTAGCGACTCCTACGAGCAGTACTTC
TRBD1	18	-	TRBV20-1	TRBJ1-1	CSADYTRGQGAKNTEAFF	TGCAGTGCCGATTATACCCGGGGACAGGGGGCGAAGAACACTGAAGCTTTCTTT
TRBD2	14	few	TRBV10-3	TRBJ2-2	CAISESGGRRGLFF	TGTGCCATCAGTGAGAGCGGGGGCCGCCGGGGGCTGTTTTTT
-	12	-	TRBV27	TRBJ1-6	CASGQMNSPLHF	TGTGCCAGCGGGCAGATGAATTCACCCCTCCACTTT
-	16	-	TRBV6-5	TRBJ2-7	CASSYQRQAGSYEQYF	TGTGCCAGCAGTTACCAGAGACAGGCGGGCTCCTACGAGCAGTACTTC
-	15	medium-sized	TRBV6-1	TRBJ1-1	CASSPRKKLNTEAFF	TGTGCCAGCAGCCCTCGGAAGAAATTGAACACTGAAGCTTTCTTT
-	16	-	TRBV6-1	TRBJ2-6	CASDRKGRSGANVLTF	TGTGCCAGCGACAGAAAGGGGCGCTCTGGGGCCAACGTCCTGACTTTC
TRBD1	14	-	TRBV5-1	TRBJ2-7	CASKMGQGAYEQYF	TGCGCCAGCAAGATGGGACAGGGAGCCTACGAGCAGTACTTC
-	12	few	TRBV6-1	TRBJ1-6	CASRPYNSPLHF	TGTGCCAGCAGGCCCTATAATTCACCCCTCCACTTT
TRBD1	18	-	TRBV4-1	TRBJ1-1	CASSQPWRVDRGNTEAFF	TGCGCCAGCAGCCAACCCTGGAGGGTTGACAGGGGGAACACTGAAGCTTTCTTT
TRBD1	12	-	TRBV20-1	TRBJ2-7	CSASDRDYEQYF	TGCAGTGCTAGCGACAGGGACTACGAGCAGTACTTC
TRBD1	14	-	TRBV5-1	TRBJ1-2	CASSFTQGGYGYTF	TGCGCCAGCAGCTTCACCCAGGGGGGCTATGGCTACACCTTC